This TCR beta chain is drawn from a study of T-cell memory formation after mild COVID-19. 5'RACE with constant-segment primers yielded barcoded, UMI-tagged TCR alpha and TCR beta cDNA libraries. TCRdb ran MiXCR on the 5' RACE reads and lists one entry per CDR3 protein. The table records about 190,000 distinct CDR3 sequences, around 16% of them present only once. CDR3 length: 15 residues. V shed 7 bases, J shed 4 bases, and the junction held 11 bases outside the gene matches. Concerning this clonotype itself: Antigen: not known.

Whole-study results and caveats: In pre-infection memory, a portion of responding clones appeared, which suggested that cross-reactive memory joined.

The TCR was taken from an adult woman who had mild COVID-19 (a few samples of this study predate the infection). Cell type and time point are not known. V is TRBV12-3 or TRBV12-4 and J is TRBJ2-7, with TRBD1 matching 9 bases. The sequencing input was PBMCs or a T cell subset sorted from them (not recorded which). The CDR3 sequence: CASKTPGQGQYEQYF. The CDR3 DNA is TGTGCCAGCAAAACACCGGGACAGGGACAGTACGAGCAGTACTTC.